This T cell receptor (beta chain) was sequenced in a study of OX40 agonist ivuxolimab in advanced cancers. Study information: Partial responses occurred in three patients (one hepatocellular carcinoma, two cutaneous melanoma). Study outcomes and limitations: Clonal expansion by week 6 occurred in CD4+ and CD8+ blood T cells (at 0.1 to 3.0 mg/kg).

The protocol was immunoSEQ multiplex PCR, while the TCRdb copy is restricted to in-frame clones and leaves out a portion. The table lists 45,000 to 65,000 clones, about 88% of them singletons. Details on this clone: The antigen is undetermined.

This material consisted of CD4+ or CD8+ T cells sorted from blood, taken in a trial of the OX40 agonist ivuxolimab. This receptor was identified in an adult with an advanced solid tumor such as melanoma, head and neck, liver or kidney cancer.

CDR3 nucleotides: TGTGCCAGCAGCTCATCTACAGGGATACGGGCCACTGAAGCTTTCTTT. This translates into CASSSSTGIRATEAFF. This sequence joins TRBV7-9 and TRBJ1-1; a possible D gene is TRBD1 (6 bases). Trimming cost V 4 bases and J 4 bases, with 19 bases left between them. Germline CDR1 SEHNR, CDR2 FQNEAQ (reference sequence). The length of the CDR3 is 16 residues. Variable domain in full (rest from reference TRBV7-9 and TRBJ1-1): DTGVSQNPRHKITKRGQNVTFRCDPISEHNRLYWYRQTLGQGPEFLTYFQNEAQLEKSRLLSDRFSAERPKGSFSTLEIQRTEQGDSAMYLCASSSSTGIRATEAFFGQGTRLTVV.